This T cell receptor (beta chain) emerged from a study of shared clonotypes between healthy human individuals. Together with CD45RO+ cells, CCR7-negative CD45RA+ TemRA cells were included in CD8 memory. As for this clone: Its antigen is still unknown.

Study-wide findings and caveats: Only blood samples were collected, and tissue repertoires likely differ.

This CDR3 spans 13 amino acids. V was clipped by 4 bases and J by 4 bases, with 12 bases between them. Looked up from germline, CDR1 is SGHNT and CDR2 is YYREEE (reference sequence). The protocol was immunoSEQ multiplex PCR, while the TCRdb copy is restricted to in-frame clones and leaves out a portion. The sample gives roughly 700,000 clones, roughly 88% of which show up once; less than 40% is in the top ten. The sequence was collected from a man aged 18 to 29 in good health. Some clones in this sample may be carry-over from other donors' samples. The sequenced sample consisted of memory CD8+ T cells from PBMCs. Subset of the sample: CD45RO+ cells pooled with CCR7-negative TemRA cells. V usage is TRBV5-4 and J usage is TRBJ2-7, with TRBD1 as a possible D gene (6 bases). CDR3 protein: CASSLGAKYEQYF. The CDR3 nucleotides read TGTGCCAGCAGCCTGGGGGCAAAATACGAGCAGTACTTC. The entire variable domain, with the rest obtained from reference TRBV5-4 and TRBJ2-7, is as follows: ETGVTQSPTHLIKTRGQQVTLRCSSQSGHNTVSWYQQALGQGPQFIFQYYREEENGRGNFPPRFSGLQFPNYSSELNVNALELDDSALYLCASSLGAKYEQYFGPGTRLTVT.